Listed below are T cell receptor beta chains from one sample, sequenced in a study of Ad26.COV2.S vaccination and SARS-CoV-2 variants. Sequencing was performed with immunoSEQ multiplex PCR; in TCRdb, only in-frame clones are kept and a portion is missing. The sample lists around 500,000 clones; approximately 90% were seen once. This specimen consisted of peripheral blood, obtained in a trial of Ad26.COV2.S vaccine versus placebo. The receptors stem from a person aged 18-65 years who received the Ad26.COV2.S COVID-19 vaccine or a placebo. Both conserved end residues are part of each CDR3. Each record gives: J gene, D gene, V gene, CDR3 protein, CDR3 DNA. A D gene is named only where the DNA matches it firmly.

TRBJ1-3	TRBD1	TRBV5-1	CASSSRPEDRAVNFSGNTIYF	TGCGCCAGCAGCTCCCGACCAGAAGACAGGGCGGTAAACTTCTCTGGAAACACCATATATTTT
TRBJ2-6	NA	TRBV9	CASSVQGSHSGANVLTF	TGTGCCAGCAGCGTACAGGGTTCCCACTCTGGGGCCAACGTCCTGACTTTC
TRBJ1-5	TRBD1	TRBV4-3	CASSRGTGKNQPQHF	TGCGCCAGCAGCCGCGGGACAGGAAAAAATCAGCCCCAGCATTTT
TRBJ1-2	NA	TRBV5-1	CASTPAPSERTF	TGCGCCAGCACCCCGGCCCCCTCGGAGCGCACCTTC
TRBJ1-5	NA	TRBV4-1	CASSHQQTSNQPQHF	TGCGCCAGCAGCCATCAACAGACTTCCAATCAGCCCCAGCATTTT
TRBJ1-4	NA	TRBV4-1	CASRPGQRTTNEKLFF	TGCGCCAGCAGACCGGGACAAAGGACAACTAATGAAAAACTGTTTTTT
TRBJ2-3	TRBD2	TRBV2	CATGLATDTQYF	TGTGCCACGGGACTAGCCACAGATACGCAGTATTTT
TRBJ1-2	TRBD1	TRBV18	CASHHGTGLLANYGYTF	TGTGCCAGCCACCACGGGACAGGGCTTTTGGCTAACTATGGCTACACCTTC
TRBJ2-7	NA	TRBV5-1	CASSLSRGTGGYEQYF	TGCGCCAGCAGCTTGAGCCGAGGGACGGGTGGCTACGAGCAGTACTTC
TRBJ2-1	TRBD2	TRBV7-3	CASSLFAGGPGSSYNEQFF	TGTGCCAGCAGCTTATTCGCGGGAGGGCCCGGGAGCTCCTACAATGAGCAGTTCTTC
TRBJ2-5	NA	TRBV6-1	CASSDRGALPQYF	TGTGCCAGCAGTGATCGGGGGGCCTTGCCCCAGTACTTC
TRBJ2-2	NA	TRBV12-5	CASAFASQGTGELFF	TGTGCTAGTGCCTTTGCCAGTCAGGGGACCGGGGAGCTGTTTTTT
TRBJ1-2	NA	TRBV23-1	CASSLSRRKGTLGGYTF	TGCGCCAGCAGTCTCTCCCGGAGGAAGGGAACTTTGGGTGGCTACACCTTC
TRBJ2-7	NA	TRBV5-1	CASSPGTAFVHEQYF	TGCGCCAGCAGCCCGGGGACCGCATTTGTCCACGAGCAGTACTTC
TRBJ2-1	TRBD2	TRBV19	CASSITGRAFTYNEQFF	TGTGCCAGTAGTATAACTGGGAGGGCCTTCACCTACAATGAGCAGTTCTTC
TRBJ1-6	NA	TRBV7-8	CASSFLGSYNSPLHF	TGTGCCAGCAGCTTCTTGGGCTCCTATAATTCACCCCTCCACTTT
TRBJ1-6	NA	TRBV6-6	CASREGLEYNSPLHF	TGTGCCAGCAGGGAAGGACTCGAATATAATTCACCCCTCCACTTT
TRBJ2-7	NA	TRBV3-1/TRBV3-2	CASSQRGSYEQYF	TGTGCCAGCAGCCAAAGGGGATCCTACGAGCAGTACTTC
TRBJ1-1	NA	TRBV19	CASGMRRAEAFF	TGTGCCAGTGGGATGAGAAGAGCTGAAGCTTTCTTT
TRBJ2-2	TRBD2	TRBV7-3	CASSYLPSSGGNTGELFF	TGTGCCAGCAGCTACCTCCCCTCTAGCGGGGGGAACACCGGGGAGCTGTTTTTT
TRBJ1-1	NA	TRBV4-1	CASSQEGLGRSAEAFF	TGCGCCAGCAGCCAAGAAGGGCTTGGGAGAAGCGCTGAAGCTTTCTTT
TRBJ2-7	NA	TRBV6-5	CASRIEVGGTYEQYF	TGTGCCAGCAGGATAGAGGTCGGGGGCACCTACGAGCAGTACTTC
TRBJ1-1	NA	TRBV28	CASSLAQRATPKNTEAFF	TGTGCCAGCAGCCTCGCCCAGAGGGCGACTCCCAAGAACACTGAAGCTTTCTTT
TRBJ2-5	TRBD1	TRBV18	CASSLTPGTEQETQYF	TGTGCCAGCTCTCTCACTCCCGGGACAGAACAAGAGACCCAGTACTTC
TRBJ2-3	TRBD2	TRBV7-2	CASSAQRGARADTQYF	TGTGCCAGCAGCGCACAGCGGGGGGCCCGGGCAGATACGCAGTATTTT
TRBJ2-7	NA	TRBV10-3	CAISDHGQEGRYEQYF	TGTGCCATCAGCGACCACGGACAGGAGGGCCGCTACGAGCAGTACTTC
TRBJ2-5	NA	TRBV6-5	CASSYVLPQSGETQYF	TGTGCCAGCAGTTACGTTCTGCCCCAGTCAGGAGAGACCCAGTACTTC
TRBJ1-2	NA	TRBV20-1	CSVAGAYGYTF	TGCAGTGTGGCAGGGGCCTATGGCTACACCTTC
TRBJ1-4	NA	TRBV19	CASSMAEKLFF	TGTGCCAGTAGTATGGCTGAAAAACTGTTTTTT
TRBJ1-5	NA	TRBV5-5	CASSLDGGNQPQHF	TGTGCCAGCAGCCTGGACGGGGGCAATCAGCCCCAGCATTTT
TRBJ2-5	NA	TRBV2	CASTARRETQYF	TGTGCCAGCACGGCTAGGAGAGAGACCCAGTACTTC